This T cell receptor beta chain came from a study of beta chain features in type 1 diabetes. General study findings and limits: People with Type 1 diabetes carried modestly yet significantly shorter TCRB CDR3s in all four CD4+ subsets.

As for this clone: Its antigen is still unknown.

Purity exceeding 95% was reached by all sorted populations. The isolated RNA, all of it, was reverse transcribed, so expressed TCRB transcripts were what got sequenced. Produced via immunoSEQ multiplex PCR; TCRdb's table is partial and in-frame only. The sample lists 630,000 or so clones; 11% to 15% were seen once. The sample taken for sequencing was naive CD4+ T cells from blood. This clonotype originated in a young man with type 1 diabetes.

The chain's CDR3 is CAGGARGNTGELFF. CDR3 coding DNA: TGTGCCGGGGGCGCGAGGGGGAACACCGGGGAGCTGTTTTTT. The chain employs TRBV2 and TRBJ2-2; TRBD1 is a possible D gene (6 bases). CDR3 length: 14 amino acids. Between the trimmed V and J ends, which lost 11 bases and 1 base, there was a span of 14 bases. Germline-derived CDR1 and CDR2 are SNHLY and FYNNEI.